This record looks at one TCR beta chain sequence and its context. Its antigen is as yet unknown. V was pared by 6 bases and J by 5 bases, with 9 bases of the junction left unmatched. There are 14 residues in the CDR3. Germline-derived CDR1 and CDR2 are SNHLY and FYNNEI. Libraries were prepared by immunoSEQ multiplex PCR; TCRdb keeps only in-frame clonotypes and omits some of them. The sample lists around 90,000 clones, around nine tenths occurring once. These data are taken from a study of graft-versus-host responses after intestinal transplantation. The wider study: Every recipient had anti-thymocyte globulin induction and 2 to 4 years of tacrolimus plus steroids.

Study-level points and caveats: Some GvH clones appeared in ileal mucosa or blood before recipient bone marrow. With peak circulating GvH clone levels came an association with early post-transplant HvG declines. Graft-donor T cell macrochimerism coincided with high graft-versus-host to host-versus-graft clonal ratios in allografts.

The V call is TRBV2, the J call TRBJ1-2; 7 positions match TRBD1. The clonotype comes from a human donor who received an intestinal transplant. The sequenced sample was unstimulated CD4+ T cells sorted from spleen or lymph node cells, obtained before intestinal transplant. CDR3 region: CASRDRDRIYGYTF. The DNA for the CDR3 is TGTGCCAGCAGAGATAGGGACAGAATTTATGGCTACACCTTC.